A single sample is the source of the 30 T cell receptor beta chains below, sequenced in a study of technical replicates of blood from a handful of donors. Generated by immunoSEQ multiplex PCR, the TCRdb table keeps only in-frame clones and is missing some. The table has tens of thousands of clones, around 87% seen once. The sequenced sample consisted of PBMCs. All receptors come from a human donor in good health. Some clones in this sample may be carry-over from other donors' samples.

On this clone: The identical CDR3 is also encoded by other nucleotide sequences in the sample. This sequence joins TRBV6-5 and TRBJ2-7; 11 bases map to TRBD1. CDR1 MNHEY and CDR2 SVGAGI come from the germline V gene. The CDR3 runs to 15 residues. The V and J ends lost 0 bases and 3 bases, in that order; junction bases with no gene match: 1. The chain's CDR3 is CASSYSGTGGYEQYF. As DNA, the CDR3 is TGTGCCAGCAGTTACTCCGGGACAGGGGGCTACGAGCAGTACTTC.

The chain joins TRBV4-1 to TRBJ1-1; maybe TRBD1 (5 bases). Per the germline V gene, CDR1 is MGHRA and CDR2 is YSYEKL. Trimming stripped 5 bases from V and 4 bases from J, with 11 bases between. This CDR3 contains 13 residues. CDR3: CASSAQGLTEAFF. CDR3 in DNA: TGCGCCAGCAGCGCGCAGGGTCTCACTGAAGCTTTCTTT.

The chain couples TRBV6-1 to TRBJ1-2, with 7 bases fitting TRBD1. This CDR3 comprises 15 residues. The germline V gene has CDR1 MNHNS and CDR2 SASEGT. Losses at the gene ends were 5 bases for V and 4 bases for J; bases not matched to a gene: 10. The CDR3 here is CASSHPGQSIYGYTF. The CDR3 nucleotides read TGTGCCAGCAGTCATCCGGGACAGTCCATCTATGGCTACACCTTC.

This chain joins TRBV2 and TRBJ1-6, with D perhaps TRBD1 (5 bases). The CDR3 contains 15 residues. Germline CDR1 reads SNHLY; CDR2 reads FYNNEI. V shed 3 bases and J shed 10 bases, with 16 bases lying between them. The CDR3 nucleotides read TGTGCCAGCAGTGAGGGGACTAGAGGGGTATCACCCCTCCACTTT. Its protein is CASSEGTRGVSPLHF.

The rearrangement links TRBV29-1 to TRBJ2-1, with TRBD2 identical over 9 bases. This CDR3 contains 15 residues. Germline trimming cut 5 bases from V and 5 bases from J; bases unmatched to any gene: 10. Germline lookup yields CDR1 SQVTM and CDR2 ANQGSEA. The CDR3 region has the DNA TGCAGCGTTCAAAGGGTTGCTAGCGGGGACAATGAGCAGTTCTTC. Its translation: CSVQRVASGDNEQFF.

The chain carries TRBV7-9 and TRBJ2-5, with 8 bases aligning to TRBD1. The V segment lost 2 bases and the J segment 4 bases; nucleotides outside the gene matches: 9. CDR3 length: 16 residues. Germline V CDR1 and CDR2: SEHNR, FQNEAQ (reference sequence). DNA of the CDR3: TGTGCCAGCAGCTTAACTGCAGGACAGGGCCGAGAGACCCAGTACTTC. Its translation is CASSLTAGQGRETQYF.

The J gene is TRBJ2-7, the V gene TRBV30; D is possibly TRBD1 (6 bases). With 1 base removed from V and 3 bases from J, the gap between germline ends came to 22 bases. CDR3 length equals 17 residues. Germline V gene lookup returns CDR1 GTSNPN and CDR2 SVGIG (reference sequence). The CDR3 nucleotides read TGTGCCTGGAGTGGAGGAGGACCGGGACAACGATACTACGAGCAGTACTTC. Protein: CAWSGGGPGQRYYEQYF.

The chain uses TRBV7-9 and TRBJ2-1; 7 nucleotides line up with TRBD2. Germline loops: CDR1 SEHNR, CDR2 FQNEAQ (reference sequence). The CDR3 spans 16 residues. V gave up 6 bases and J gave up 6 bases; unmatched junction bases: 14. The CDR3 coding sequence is TGTGCCAGCAGTCCAGTGCTGCGGGAGAGGGGCAATGAGCAGTTCTTC. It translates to CASSPVLRERGNEQFF. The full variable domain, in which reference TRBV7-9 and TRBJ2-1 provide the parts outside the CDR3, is DTGVSQNPRHKITKRGQNVTFRCDPISEHNRLYWYRQTLGQGPEFLTYFQNEAQLEKSRLLSDRFSAERPKGSFSTLEIQRTEQGDSAMYLCASSPVLRERGNEQFFGPGTRLTVL.

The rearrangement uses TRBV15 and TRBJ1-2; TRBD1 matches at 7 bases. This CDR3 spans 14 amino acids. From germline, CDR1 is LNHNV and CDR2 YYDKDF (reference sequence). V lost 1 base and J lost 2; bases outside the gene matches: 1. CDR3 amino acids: CATSRGQGNYGYTF. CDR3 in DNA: TGTGCCACCAGCAGAGGACAGGGCAACTATGGCTACACCTTC.

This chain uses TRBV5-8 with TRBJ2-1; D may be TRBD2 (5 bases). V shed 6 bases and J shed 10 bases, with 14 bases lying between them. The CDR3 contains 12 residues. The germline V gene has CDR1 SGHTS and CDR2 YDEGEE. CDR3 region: CASNAGVKEQFF. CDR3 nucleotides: TGTGCCAGCAACGCGGGTGTCAAGGAGCAGTTCTTC. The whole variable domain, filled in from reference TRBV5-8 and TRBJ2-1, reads EAGVTQSPTHLIKTRGQQATLRCSPISGHTSVYWYQQALGLGLQFLLWYDEGEERNRGNFPPRFSGRQFPNYSSELNVNALELEDSALYLCASNAGVKEQFFGPGTRLTVL.

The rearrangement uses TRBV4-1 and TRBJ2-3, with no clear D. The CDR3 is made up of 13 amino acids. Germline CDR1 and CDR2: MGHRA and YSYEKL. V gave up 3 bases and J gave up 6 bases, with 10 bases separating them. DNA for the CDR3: TGCGCCAGCAGCCAGCCGGCCGGGGATACGCAGTATTTT. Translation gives CASSQPAGDTQYF.

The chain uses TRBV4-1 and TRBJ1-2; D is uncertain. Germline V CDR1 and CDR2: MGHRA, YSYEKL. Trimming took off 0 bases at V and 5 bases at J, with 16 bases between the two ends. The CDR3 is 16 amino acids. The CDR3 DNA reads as TGCGCCAGCAGCCAAGATACCCGAGCCCCCTCTTATGGCTACACCTTC. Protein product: CASSQDTRAPSYGYTF.

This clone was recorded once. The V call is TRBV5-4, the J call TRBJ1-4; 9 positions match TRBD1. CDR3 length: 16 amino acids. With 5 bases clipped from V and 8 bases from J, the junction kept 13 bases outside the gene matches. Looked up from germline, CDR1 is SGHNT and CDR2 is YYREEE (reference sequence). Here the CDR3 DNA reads TGTGCCAGCAGTCGGGGGGATACAGGGGGCGCGGAAAAACTGTTTTTT. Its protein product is CASSRGDTGGAEKLFF.

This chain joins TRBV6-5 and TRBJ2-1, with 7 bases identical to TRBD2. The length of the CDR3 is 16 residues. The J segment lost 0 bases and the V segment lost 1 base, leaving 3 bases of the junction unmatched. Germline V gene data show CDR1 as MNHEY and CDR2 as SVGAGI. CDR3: CASSYFGRPSYNEQFF. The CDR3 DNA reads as TGTGCCAGCAGTTACTTCGGGAGGCCCTCCTACAATGAGCAGTTCTTC.

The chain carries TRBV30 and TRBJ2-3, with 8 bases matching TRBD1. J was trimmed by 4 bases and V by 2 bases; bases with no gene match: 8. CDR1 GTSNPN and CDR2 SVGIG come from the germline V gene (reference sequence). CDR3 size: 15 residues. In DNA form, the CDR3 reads TGTGCCTGGAGTCAATCAGGGGGCTTGGCAGATACGCAGTATTTT. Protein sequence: CAWSQSGGLADTQYF.

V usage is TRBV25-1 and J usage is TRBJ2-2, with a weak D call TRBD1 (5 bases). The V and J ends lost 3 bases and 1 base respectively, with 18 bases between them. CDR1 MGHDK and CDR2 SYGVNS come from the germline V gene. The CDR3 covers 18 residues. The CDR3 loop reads CASSEEGVITGNTGELFF. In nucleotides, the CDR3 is TGTGCCAGCAGTGAGGAAGGGGTAATTACGGGGAACACCGGGGAGCTGTTTTTT.

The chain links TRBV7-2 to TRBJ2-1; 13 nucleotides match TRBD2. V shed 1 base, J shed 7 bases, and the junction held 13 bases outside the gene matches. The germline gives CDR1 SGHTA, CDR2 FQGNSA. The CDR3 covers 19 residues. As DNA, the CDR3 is TGTGCCAGCAGCTTAGACCCCCCACTAGCGGGAGGGGTGGTGAATGAGCAGTTCTTC. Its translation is CASSLDPPLAGGVVNEQFF.

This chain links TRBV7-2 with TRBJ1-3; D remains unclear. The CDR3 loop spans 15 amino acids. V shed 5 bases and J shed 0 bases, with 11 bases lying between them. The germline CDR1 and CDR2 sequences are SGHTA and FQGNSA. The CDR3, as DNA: TGTGCCAGCAGCCCGAATGCGGTCTCTGGAAACACCATATATTTT. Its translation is CASSPNAVSGNTIYF.

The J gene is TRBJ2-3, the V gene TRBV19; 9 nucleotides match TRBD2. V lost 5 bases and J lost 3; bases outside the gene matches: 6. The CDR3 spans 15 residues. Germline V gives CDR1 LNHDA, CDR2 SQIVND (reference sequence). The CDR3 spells CASSPRSGGTDTQYF. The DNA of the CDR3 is TGTGCCAGTAGTCCTAGAAGCGGGGGGACAGATACGCAGTATTTT.

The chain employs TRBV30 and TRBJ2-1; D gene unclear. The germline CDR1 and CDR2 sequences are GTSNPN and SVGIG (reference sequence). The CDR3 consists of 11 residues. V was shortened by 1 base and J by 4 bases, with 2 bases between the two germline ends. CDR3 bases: TGTGCCTGGAGTGCATACAATGAGCAGTTCTTC. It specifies CAWSAYNEQFF. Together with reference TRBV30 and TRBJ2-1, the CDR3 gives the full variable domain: SQTIHQWPATLVQPVGSPLSLECTVEGTSNPNLYWYRQAAGRGLQLLFYSVGIGQISSEVPQNLSASRPQDRQFILSSKKLLLSDSGFYLCAWSAYNEQFFGPGTRLTVL.

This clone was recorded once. The CDR3 coding sequence is TGTGCCAGCAGCCCTCAGGGGGCCGGCACTGAAGCTTTCTTT. This sequence encodes CASSPQGAGTEAFF. The chain couples TRBV7-9 to TRBJ1-1; 8 nucleotides line up with TRBD1. With 5 bases clipped from V and 4 bases from J, the junction kept 6 bases outside the gene matches. From germline, CDR1 is SEHNR and CDR2 FQNEAQ (reference sequence). The CDR3 is 14 amino acids.

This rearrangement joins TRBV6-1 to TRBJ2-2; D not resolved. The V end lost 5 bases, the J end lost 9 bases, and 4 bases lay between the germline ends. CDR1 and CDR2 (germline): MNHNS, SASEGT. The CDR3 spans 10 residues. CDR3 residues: CASSLRELFF. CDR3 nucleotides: TGTGCCAGCAGTCTCCGGGAGCTGTTTTTT.

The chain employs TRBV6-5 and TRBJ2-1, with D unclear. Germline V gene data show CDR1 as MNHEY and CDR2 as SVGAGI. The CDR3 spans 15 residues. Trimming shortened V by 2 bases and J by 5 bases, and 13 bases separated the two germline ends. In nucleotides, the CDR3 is TGTGCCAGCAGTTACCGGTCGTTGGGCCACAATGAGCAGTTCTTC. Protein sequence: CASSYRSLGHNEQFF.

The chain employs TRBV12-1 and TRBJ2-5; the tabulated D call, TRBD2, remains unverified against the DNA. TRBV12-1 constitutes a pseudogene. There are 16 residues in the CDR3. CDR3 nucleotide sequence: TGTGCCAGCAGCCTCTCTCTAGCGGGAGGCCCCGAGACCCAGTACTTC. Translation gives CASSLSLAGGPETQYF.

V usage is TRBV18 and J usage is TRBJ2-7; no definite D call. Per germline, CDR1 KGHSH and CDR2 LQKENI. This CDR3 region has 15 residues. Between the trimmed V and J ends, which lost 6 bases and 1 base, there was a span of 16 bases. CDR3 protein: CASSEAWLDSYEQYF. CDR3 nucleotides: TGTGCCAGCTCTGAGGCGTGGCTAGATTCCTACGAGCAGTACTTC.

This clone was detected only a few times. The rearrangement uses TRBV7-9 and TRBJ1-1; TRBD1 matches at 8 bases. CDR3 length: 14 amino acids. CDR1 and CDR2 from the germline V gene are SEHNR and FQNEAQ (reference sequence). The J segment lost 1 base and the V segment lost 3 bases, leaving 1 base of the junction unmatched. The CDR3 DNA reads TGTGCCAGCAGCTTTCAGGGGGCGAACACTGAAGCTTTCTTT. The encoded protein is CASSFQGANTEAFF.

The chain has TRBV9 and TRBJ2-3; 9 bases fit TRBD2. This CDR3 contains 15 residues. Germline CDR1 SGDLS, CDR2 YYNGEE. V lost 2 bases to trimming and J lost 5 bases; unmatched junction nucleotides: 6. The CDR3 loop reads CASSVAGGFGDTQYF. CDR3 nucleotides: TGTGCCAGCAGCGTCGCGGGGGGGTTCGGAGATACGCAGTATTTT.

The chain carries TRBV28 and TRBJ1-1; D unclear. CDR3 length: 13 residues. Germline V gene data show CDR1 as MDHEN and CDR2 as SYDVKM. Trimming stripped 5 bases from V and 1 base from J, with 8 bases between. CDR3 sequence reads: CASSPPQNTEAFF. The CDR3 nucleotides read TGTGCCAGCAGTCCCCCCCAGAACACTGAAGCTTTCTTT.

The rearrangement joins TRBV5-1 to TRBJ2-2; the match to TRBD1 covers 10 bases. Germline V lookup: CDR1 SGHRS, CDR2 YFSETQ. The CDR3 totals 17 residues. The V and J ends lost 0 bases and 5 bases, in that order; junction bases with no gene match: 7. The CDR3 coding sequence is TGCGCCAGCAGCTTGGCCGTTGACAGGGGGCTAACCGGGGAGCTGTTTTTT. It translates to CASSLAVDRGLTGELFF.

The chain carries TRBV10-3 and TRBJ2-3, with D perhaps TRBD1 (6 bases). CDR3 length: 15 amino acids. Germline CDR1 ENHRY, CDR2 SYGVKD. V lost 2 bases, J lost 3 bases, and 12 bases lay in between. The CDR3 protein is CAISENRVWTDTQYF. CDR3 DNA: TGTGCCATCAGTGAGAACAGGGTTTGGACAGATACGCAGTATTTT.